The TCR beta chain described here comes from a study of cytomegalovirus exposure and HLA in healthy donors (dated by TCRdb to the late 2010s). Context from the whole study: An earlier analysis of about 560 of the donors reported 276 Gb of sequence data and roughly 120 million unique TCR beta sequences obtained from around 170 million T cells. The later analysis used no new phenotypic data to find candidate immune exposures, relying instead on TCR beta sequences and their occurrence across donors. Because of strong linkage in the cohort, five DR-DQ haplotypes were treated as single units for association and clustering. An earlier analysis of some 600 of the donors applied high-throughput TCR beta sequencing to assess whether each TCR beta V gene segment acted as functional or pseudogenic. A later genetic analysis took genome-wide SNP genotypes for about three fifths of the roughly 700 donors and used that subset as a discovery cohort. All discovery cohort repertoires had been generated on a single sequencing platform. Of the 350 to 400 genotyped donors, approximately 80% fell in the genetic ancestry cluster associated with self-reported Caucasian donors. Using immunosequencing, the study profiled T cell repertoires from fewer than 850 subjects and related those repertoires to cytomegalovirus serostatus. Along with the approximately 700-subject first cohort, a separate validation cohort of over a hundred different subjects was used. Alongside the repertoire data, information on donor age, sex, ethnicity and CMV serostatus was compiled. Across approximately 400 genotyped donors of the cohort, an average of about 240,000 unique TCR beta nucleotide sequences per donor were sequenced, and roughly 17% of those sequences were non-productive. Approximately 330 gigabases of sequencing data and around 88 million unique TCR sequences made up an early release that covered 640 HLA-typed donors. To predict cytomegalovirus infection status, the study brought together high-throughput TCR immunosequencing, statistical association of individual TCRs with disease status, and machine learning. HLA typing covered class I and class II loci at four-digit resolution. Typing coverage differed by locus: A, B, C, DRB1 and DQB1 were typed in roughly 620-630 donors, DQA1 in 522, DPA1 in some 610, and DPB1 in roughly 470. A later analysis re-examined previously published TCR beta repertoires from roughly 720 donors and added high-resolution HLA genotyping to investigate patterns of TCR occurrence. The study aimed to test whether cataloging public T cell receptors could reveal signatures of past pathogen exposure. The paper as a whole reports these results and caveats: Only TCR beta chains were sequenced in this cohort, and the absence of alpha or paired-chain data limited detectable features. A further reported finding was that TCR beta sequences accurately predicted the HLA-A and HLA-B alleles for most subjects in the first cohort. A later analysis reported that several top co-occurrence clusters appeared linked to parvovirus B19, influenza, CMV and Epstein-Barr virus. According to a later genetic analysis, donors in an Asian-associated ancestry cluster had fewer N-insertions in productive TCRs than the roughly 660-donor mean. A later analysis associated 15,000 to 20,000 TCR beta sequences with specific HLA alleles at a false discovery rate of 0.05. In a later analysis, TCR association rates were found to vary across HLA loci, with the most associated TCRs seen for DRB1 alleles and the fewest for HLA-C alleles. In a later genetic analysis, a missense DCLRE1C variant was associated with V-gene and J-gene trimming of TCR beta chains, and the association was replicated in an independent cohort. A group of highly shared sequence variants was considered likely to be a technical artifact of the sequencing pipeline. In a later analysis, most CMV-associated TCR beta chains were found to appear HLA-restricted, with HLA associations seemingly driven largely by CMV exposure. The authors suggested that the approach could potentially be extended to other disease states and immunological phenotypes. The classifier was reported to diagnose cytomegalovirus status with high specificity and sensitivity in both the original cohort and the validation cohort. Across donors, most TCR sequences were observed very rarely, whereas some public TCRs were present in many individuals. In vitro tests confirmed that a few of the cytomegalovirus-associated TCR beta chains recognize cytomegalovirus antigens. Strong co-occurrence of HLA alleles, especially DR and DQ, made assigning TCR associations to individual alleles difficult. Because HLA typing was unavailable for some donors at each locus, only the typed subset was used in association tests. The presence/absence analyses assumed that sequencing depth was roughly uniform across donors, and that assumption may not be true. In the study, 164 TCR beta chains were listed as associated with cytomegalovirus. The only immune exposure information available for the cohort was CMV serostatus. In an earlier analysis of approximately 600 of the donors, most TCR beta V segments were observed in productive rearrangements about 90% or about 30% of the time, broadly matching IMGT annotations. Linkage disequilibrium might explain the correlated functional status among segregating V segments, but an unknown experimental factor could not be ruled out. In a later analysis, HLA-associated TCR beta chains were found to be more clonally expanded and to have lower generation probabilities than equally common non-associated chains. Because counts were too low, some 17 rarely observed V segments, including chromosome 9 orphons, were left out of the earlier analysis of over 550 of the donors. The 87-base-pair reads could not distinguish some IMGT-functional V segments, including TRBV6-2 and TRBV6-3, so those segments were excluded.

In total, roughly 670 healthy bone marrow donors made up the cohort. At the time of sampling, all cohort members were nominally healthy, though unrecorded immune exposures were likely present. The donor was CMV seropositive and was included in the group of 270 or so seropositive cohort members. Each donor provided a peripheral blood sample, and peripheral blood mononuclear cells were used for TCR beta sequencing. Genomic DNA was extracted from the blood cell samples with the Qiagen DNeasy Blood Extraction Kit. Remarks on this clone: Its recognized antigen is unknown. Base qualities are missing; no much larger clone stands one base away.

V ends up 4 bases short and J 10 bases short, with an unmatched junction base count of 6. The germline V gene (reference sequence) specifies SGHNT as CDR1 and YYREEE as CDR2. The CDR3 covers 15 residues, taking in both the cysteine and the phenylalanine. Of all the DNA, just the CDR3 is kept, 45 bases in frame from base 1. The receptor library was made with the immunoSEQ multiplex PCR assay. For the multiplex PCR, a mixture combining 60 forward primers for TCR Vbeta segments and 13 reverse primers for TCR Jbeta segments was used. The CDR3 region of rearranged TCR beta genes was amplified from genomic DNA by a multiplex PCR assay. Amplified TCR beta libraries were sequenced as 87-base-pair reads on the Illumina HiSeq System. The authors' analysis ran thus. Across the 670 or so repertoires, a later analysis counted approximately 83 million unique TCR beta chains, 9.5 million to 13 million of which were shared by at least two donors. Raw reads were error-corrected and collapsed into unique sequences by a nearest-neighbor algorithm in which closely related sequences were merged to remove PCR and sequencing errors. Alignment of CDR3 sequences to IMGT reference sequences was used to assign V, D and J gene segments. For a sequence to be retained, a match of at least six nucleotides to both a V gene segment and a J gene segment was required. A rearrangement counted as productive if the CDR3 had no stop codons and remained in frame with V and J, and every other rearrangement counted as non-productive. CDR3 was defined according to IMGT convention as the region running from the second conserved V-encoded cysteine to the conserved J-encoded phenylalanine. In an earlier analysis of 550 to 650 of the donors, sequences lacking an unambiguous match to a single V gene segment were excluded. An earlier analysis of roughly 590 of the donors called V segments functional above 56.7% productive rearrangements and segregating when the between-donor standard deviation exceeded 5%. A statistical classification framework was built for diagnosing cytomegalovirus status from the catalog of TCR beta chain sequences. In a later analysis, V and J genes were assigned by comparing TCR nucleotide sequences against IMGT/GENE-DB human TR gene sequences. A later analysis assigned CDR3 sequences and most-parsimonious VDJ recombination scenarios with the TCRdist pipeline. In a later analysis, each TCR beta chain was defined by its CDR3 amino acid sequence together with its V-gene family, and reads without a unique V-gene family were excluded. As a way to deal with suspected cross-contamination and a sequencing artifact, a later analysis dropped roughly 620 nucleotide sequences that were highly shared and had low generation probability. A later analysis calculated a clonal expansion index for each public chain from normalized within-repertoire ranks of inferred template counts. A later analysis computed generation probabilities with a VDJ recombination model fitted to out-of-frame rearrangements, and checked the results against IGoR. In a later analysis, TCR-TCR, TCR-HLA and TCR-CMV co-occurrence was scored with hypergeometric tests, and a repertoire-size bias correction was applied to TCR pairs. In a later analysis, false discovery rates were estimated by permuting HLA or CMV assignments 20 times. In a later analysis, co-occurring TCRs were grouped with DBSCAN, and TCRdist sequence similarity was added when clustering was performed within HLA-allele-positive subsets. Co-occurrence clustering excluded repertoires with fewer than 30,000 or more than 120,000 public chains, plus five with anomalous nucleotide sharing. TCRdb retrieved this table from immuneACCESS and kept in-frame rearrangements only. Not all clones are present; in checked studies, unresolved V genes account for under half, and no reason is known for the remainder. V, J and clone size derive from that table, while D and trimming were established from the DNA sequence. The sample profile shows tens of thousands of clones; more than 55% of them were found once. Together, the top ten hold roughly 4.9% of the sample.

The chain is encoded by TRBV5-4 joined to TRBJ1-6, and 12 bases in between align with TRBD1. The receptor comes from a man in his sixties in good health and CMV-seropositive. Source material: PBMCs. The DNA reads TGTGCCAGCAGCCCAGGGACAGGGGGCGCGTCACCCCTCCACTTT. Protein translation: CASSPGTGGASPLHF.